The 18 T cell receptor beta chains presented below share a single source sample, sequenced in a study of post-analysis software for immune sequencing data. Study-level findings and limits: Five TRBV segments, including TRBV5-6, TRBV5-1 and TRBV20-1, were more frequent in patients than controls.

Their specific antigens are unknown. Tagging with unique molecular identifiers was a feature of the TCR beta cDNA libraries. TCRdb re-analysed the PCR reads in MiXCR, keeping a single row per CDR3 protein. Here the sample spans 650,000 to 900,000 distinct CDR3 sequences, around 42% being singletons. The sequenced sample was blood. These receptors all stem from a girl aged 5-17 years with multiple sclerosis.

The CDR3 here is CASSAGDRASSYEQYF. The CDR3, as DNA: TGTGCCAGCAGCGCCGGGGACAGGGCCTCCTCCTACGAGCAGTACTTC. The rearrangement uses TRBV7-9 and TRBJ2-7; 9 nucleotides match TRBD1. This CDR3 has 16 residues. After removal of 5 bases from V and 0 bases from J, the junction contained 8 bases not matched to a gene. Per germline, CDR1 SEHNR and CDR2 FQNEAQ (reference sequence).

This clonotype was counted ten times or more. The chain is built from TRBV29-1 and TRBJ2-4, with D tentatively TRBD1 (6 bases). The CDR3 consists of 12 residues. CDR1 SQVTM and CDR2 ANQGSEA come from the germline V gene. V was cut by 6 bases and J by 9 bases, with 15 bases left in between. The CDR3 spells CSVNDGTPIQYF. The DNA for the CDR3 is TGCAGCGTCAACGACGGGACACCCATTCAGTACTTC.

This clonotype showed up many times. Mismatch with germline at one junction end may stem from a read error. The CDR3 DNA sequence: TGTGCCAGCTCGCCGGGACAGGGCAATCAGCCCCAGCATTTT. Protein sequence: CASSPGQGNQPQHF. The J gene is TRBJ1-5, the V gene TRBV5-1, with 8 bases lining up with TRBD1. CDR1 is SGHRS and CDR2 is YFSETQ in the germline V gene. The CDR3 loop spans 14 amino acids.

Concerning this clonotype itself: A read error may produce the germline difference seen at one junction end. The chain employs TRBV5-6 and TRBJ2-7; TRBD1 is a possible D gene (7 bases). The CDR3 spans 13 residues. CDR1 and CDR2 from the germline V gene are SGHDT and YYEEEE. The CDR3 DNA is TGTGCCGGCAGCTTGGCGGGACAGCACGAGCAGTACTTC. Encoded protein: CAGSLAGQHEQYF.

This clonotype turned up a few times. In nucleotides, the CDR3 is TGTGCCAGCAGTTACGAAGGGCCAGATACGCAGTATTTT. Protein: CASSYEGPDTQYF. The chain recombines TRBV6-5 with TRBJ2-3; no clear D. V shed 2 bases and J shed 4 bases, with 7 bases lying between them. CDR3 length: 13 residues. The germline V gene has CDR1 MNHEY and CDR2 SVGAGI.

V gene TRBV7-8 combines with J gene TRBJ2-4; D is undetermined. Germline-derived CDR1 and CDR2 are SGHVS and FQNEAQ. This CDR3 is 15 amino acids long. The V end lost 1 base, the J end lost 4 bases, and 11 bases lay between the germline ends. CDR3 sequence (DNA): TGTGCCAGCAGCTTAGAGTTGACACTAAAAAACATTCAGTACTTC. This sequence encodes CASSLELTLKNIQYF.

CDR3 amino acids: CASRPGTMTNEQFF. CDR3 sequence (DNA): TGTGCCAGCAGACCCGGGACTATGACTAATGAGCAGTTCTTC. The rearrangement links TRBV6-5 to TRBJ2-1; 7 nucleotides match TRBD2. The CDR3 contains 14 residues. Losses at the gene ends were 6 bases for V and 7 bases for J; bases not matched to a gene: 9. The germline V gene encodes CDR1 MNHEY and CDR2 SVGAGI.

The V and J genes are TRBV28 and TRBJ1-5; D may be TRBD1 (6 bases). The CDR3 spans 13 residues. V shed 4 bases and J shed 11 bases, with 15 bases lying between them. Germline V lookup: CDR1 MDHEN, CDR2 SYDVKM. The CDR3 here is CASSSTGSLAQHF. CDR3 coding DNA: TGTGCCAGCAGTTCAACAGGGTCATTAGCCCAGCATTTT.

The V and J genes are TRBV12-3 or TRBV12-4 and TRBJ2-5; D might be TRBD1 (9 bases). The J call may be incorrect, as the DNA end agrees better with TRBJ2-7. The CDR3 is made up of 16 amino acids. CDR3: CASRPGRGQGTYEQYF. In nucleotides, the CDR3 is TGTGCCAGCAGGCCCGGGAGGGGACAGGGAACCTACGAGCAGTACTTC.

Only a few counts were recorded for this clonotype. CDR3 in amino acids: CASSSEADSYEQYF. CDR3 DNA: TGCGCCAGCAGCTCAGAAGCGGACTCCTACGAGCAGTACTTC. The gene calls are TRBV5-1 and TRBJ2-7; possibly TRBD2 for D (5 bases). The CDR3 sequence is 14 residues long. V was cut by 3 bases and J by 0 bases, with 10 bases left in between. From germline, CDR1 is SGHRS and CDR2 YFSETQ.

V gene TRBV2 combines with J gene TRBJ2-3; 12 bases are shared with TRBD2. The CDR3 covers 16 residues. Germline lookup yields CDR1 SNHLY and CDR2 FYNNEI. With 6 bases clipped from V and 1 base from J, the junction kept 5 bases outside the gene matches. The DNA of the CDR3 is TGTGCCAGCAGCGCGACTAGCGGGAGAGGCACAGATACGCAGTATTTT. This sequence encodes CASSATSGRGTDTQYF.

The rearrangement uses TRBV20-1 and TRBJ1-3; TRBD1 might be the D (5 bases). CDR3 size: 14 residues. Trimming removed 2 bases at V and 3 bases at J, with 11 bases between. In germline, CDR1 is DFQATT, CDR2 SNEGSKA (reference sequence). The CDR3 DNA reads TGCAGTGCTAGATTCCAGGGAGGTGGAAACACCATATATTTT. This sequence encodes CSARFQGGGNTIYF.

The chain joins TRBV20-1 to TRBJ2-7; 12 bases map to TRBD1. The CDR3 spans 14 residues. The V segment lost 3 bases and the J segment 7 bases; nucleotides outside the gene matches: 7. Germline V gives CDR1 DFQATT, CDR2 SNEGSKA (reference sequence). The CDR3 loop reads CSASEGQGAQEQYF. As DNA, the CDR3 is TGCAGTGCTAGTGAGGGACAGGGGGCGCAGGAGCAGTACTTC.

The chain uses TRBV10-2 and TRBJ2-7; TRBD2 is a possible D gene (6 bases). CDR1 and CDR2 (germline): WSHSY, SAAADI. The CDR3 has 15 residues. Trimming shortened V by 0 bases and J by 4 bases, and 13 bases separated the two germline ends. The CDR3 region is CASSESTDYPYEQYF. The CDR3 DNA sequence: TGCGCCAGCAGTGAGTCGACGGACTACCCGTACGAGCAGTACTTC.

This clonotype has just a few counts. The chain is built from TRBV7-2 and TRBJ1-2, with TRBD1 matching over 7 bases. J was trimmed by 3 bases and V by 2 bases; bases with no gene match: 9. CDR3 length: 16 amino acids. Germline V lookup: CDR1 SGHTA, CDR2 FQGNSA. The CDR3 spells CASSLTLEGGYYGYTF. Here the CDR3 DNA reads TGTGCCAGCAGCTTAACCCTGGAAGGGGGCTACTATGGCTACACCTTC.

This clonotype was seen only a few times. The chain employs TRBV21-1 and TRBJ2-5; TRBD2, the D gene given by the table, was not confirmed from the DNA. The J call may not be correct, given that the DNA end is closer to TRBJ2-7. TRBV21-1 is marked as a pseudogene. CDR3 size: 14 residues. The CDR3, as DNA: TGTGCCAGCAGCTCGGGACTAGAAGTCGACGAGCAGTACTTC. Its translation is CASSSGLEVDEQYF.

This clonotype was counted a few times. This chain connects TRBV3-1 to TRBJ1-2; 8 bases align to TRBD1. The CDR3 has 11 amino acids. The J segment lost 7 bases and the V segment lost 8 bases, leaving 3 bases of the junction unmatched. Germline V lookup: CDR1 LGHDT, CDR2 YNNKEL (reference sequence). As DNA, the CDR3 is TGTGCCAGCGGACAGGGTCGTGGCTACACCTTC. Its translation is CASGQGRGYTF.

CDR3 DNA: TGCGCCAGCAGCCTATTACAAGTGACTAGCGGCGTCAGTGGCTCCTACAATGAGCAGTTCTTC. Protein: CASSLLQVTSGVSGSYNEQFF. The chain employs TRBV5-1 and TRBJ2-1; 9 bases agree with TRBD2. Per the germline V gene, CDR1 is SGHRS and CDR2 is YFSETQ. With V trimmed by 4 bases and J by 0 bases, 20 bases remained unmatched. The CDR3 is made up of 21 amino acids.